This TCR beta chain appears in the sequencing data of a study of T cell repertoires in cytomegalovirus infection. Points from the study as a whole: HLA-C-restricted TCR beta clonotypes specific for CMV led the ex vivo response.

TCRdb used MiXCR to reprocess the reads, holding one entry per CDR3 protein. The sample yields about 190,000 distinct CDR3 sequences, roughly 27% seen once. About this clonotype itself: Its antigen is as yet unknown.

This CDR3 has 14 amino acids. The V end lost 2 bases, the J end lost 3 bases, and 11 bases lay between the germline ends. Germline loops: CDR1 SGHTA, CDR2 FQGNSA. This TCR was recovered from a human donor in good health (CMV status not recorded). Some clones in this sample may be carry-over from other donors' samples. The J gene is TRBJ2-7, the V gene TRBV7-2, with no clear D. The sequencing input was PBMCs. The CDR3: CASSLNDPLYEQYF. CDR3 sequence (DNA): TGTGCCAGCAGCTTAAATGATCCCCTCTACGAGCAGTACTTC.